The following is a T cell receptor (beta chain) sequence with its context. The data stem from a study of blood T cell repertoires in COVID-19. CDR1 GTSNPN and CDR2 SVGIG come from the germline V gene (reference sequence). V was cut by 7 bases and J by 3 bases, with 23 bases left in between. The CDR3 length is 16 residues. Sequencing was performed with immunoSEQ multiplex PCR; in TCRdb, only in-frame clones are kept and a portion is missing. Among some 130,000 clones listed, just under 85% were seen once. Sample: peripheral blood. The J gene is TRBJ2-3, the V gene TRBV30, with D possibly matching TRBD1 (5 bases). The origin of this receptor is a woman aged 45-65 years with acute or convalescent COVID-19. Written as DNA, the CDR3 is TGTGCCTTCTCCCGTGGGGCACGCATCATTACAGATACGCAGTATTTT. It specifies CAFSRGARIITDTQYF.